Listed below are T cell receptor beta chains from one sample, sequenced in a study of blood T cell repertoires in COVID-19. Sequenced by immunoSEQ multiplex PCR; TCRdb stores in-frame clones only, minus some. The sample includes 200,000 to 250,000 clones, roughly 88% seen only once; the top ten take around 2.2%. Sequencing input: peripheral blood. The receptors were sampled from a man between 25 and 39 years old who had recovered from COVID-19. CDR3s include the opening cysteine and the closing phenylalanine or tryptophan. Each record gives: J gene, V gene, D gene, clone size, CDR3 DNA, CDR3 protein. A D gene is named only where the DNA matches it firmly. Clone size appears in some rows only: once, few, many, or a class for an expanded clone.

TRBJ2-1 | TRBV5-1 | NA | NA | TGCGCCAGCAGCCCTGGCGTACGGGTGCGCAATGAGCAGTTCTTC | CASSPGVRVRNEQFF
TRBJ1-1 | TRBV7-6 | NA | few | TGTGCCAGCAGCCCAGACAGTTTCCACGGTTCTGAAGCTTTCTTT | CASSPDSFHGSEAFF
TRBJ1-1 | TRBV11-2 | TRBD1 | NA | TGTGCCAGCAGCTTAGGCAGGGGGCTAGGCACTGAAGCTTTCTTT | CASSLGRGLGTEAFF
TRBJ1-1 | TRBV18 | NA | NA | TGTGCCAGCTCACTCCGGAACACTGAAGCTTTCTTT | CASSLRNTEAFF
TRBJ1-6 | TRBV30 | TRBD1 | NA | TGTGCCTGGAGTCCGGGACAGGGGGCTGAAGTGGATAATTCACCCCTCCACTTT | CAWSPGQGAEVDNSPLHF
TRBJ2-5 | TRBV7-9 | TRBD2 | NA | TGTGCCAGCAGCGCCGCGGGACTAGCGGGGGGCCAGACCCAGTACTTC | CASSAAGLAGGQTQYF
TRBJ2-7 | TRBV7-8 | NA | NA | TGTGCCAGCAGTTTAGCCGGGACACTCTCCTACGAGCAGTACTTC | CASSLAGTLSYEQYF
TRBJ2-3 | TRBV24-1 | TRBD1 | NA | TGTGCCACCAGTGACCTTGCAGCAGGGGGACAGAGAACAGATACGCAGTATTTT | CATSDLAAGGQRTDTQYF
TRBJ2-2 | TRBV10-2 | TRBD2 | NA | TGCGCCAGCAGTGAGACTAGCGGGGGGGCCGGGGAGCTGTTTTTT | CASSETSGGAGELFF
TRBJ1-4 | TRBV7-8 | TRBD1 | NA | TGTGCCAGCAGCTTAGGACAGGGAAGCCCAACTAATGAAAAACTGTTTTTT | CASSLGQGSPTNEKLFF
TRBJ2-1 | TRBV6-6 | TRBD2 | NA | TGTGCCAGCAGTTCCCGGGGGGGCTTCTACAATGAGCAGTTCTTC | CASSSRGGFYNEQFF
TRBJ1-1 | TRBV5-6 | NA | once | TGTGCCAGCAGCTTGTCCTGGGGCGGTACTGAAGCTTTCTTT | CASSLSWGGTEAFF
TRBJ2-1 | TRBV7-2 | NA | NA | TGTGCCAGCACTACAGGGTTCTACAATGAGCAGTTCTTC | CASTTGFYNEQFF
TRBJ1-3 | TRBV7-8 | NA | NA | TGTGCCAGCAGCCCTCGGACAGTAAGAAACACCATATATTTT | CASSPRTVRNTIYF
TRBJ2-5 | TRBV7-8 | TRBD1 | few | TGTGCCAGCAGCTTAGAGATGGGACAGGTTCATAGGGGGACCCAGTACTTC | CASSLEMGQVHRGTQYF
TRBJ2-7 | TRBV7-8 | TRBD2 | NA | TGTGCCAGCAGCTTAGCTGCGGGAGGGTTAGTTTCCTACGAGCAGTACTTC | CASSLAAGGLVSYEQYF
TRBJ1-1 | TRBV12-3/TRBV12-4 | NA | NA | TGTGCCAGCACCCTGGACAGTGAAGCTTTCTTT | CASTLDSEAFF
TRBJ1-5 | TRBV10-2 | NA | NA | TGCGCCAGCAGTGAGGACAACCAGCCCCAGCATTTT | CASSEDNQPQHF
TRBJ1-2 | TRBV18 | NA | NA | TGTGCCAGCTCGGTGGAGCCCCTGTATGGCTACACCTTC | CASSVEPLYGYTF
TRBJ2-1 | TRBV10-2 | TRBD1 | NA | TGCGCCAGCAGCCAGACAGGGAATGAGCAGTTCTTC | CASSQTGNEQFF
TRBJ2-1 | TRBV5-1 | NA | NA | TGCGCCAGCAGCCTGTCTTTTGCTGGGTCAGGCAATGAGCAGTTCTTC | CASSLSFAGSGNEQFF
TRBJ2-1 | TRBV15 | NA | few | TGTGCCACCAGCAGAGATGGGGCGCTGAGCTCCTACAATGAGCAGTTCTTC | CATSRDGALSSYNEQFF
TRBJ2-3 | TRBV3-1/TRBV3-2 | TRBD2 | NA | TGTGCCAGCAGCCGTAGCGGGAAACAGTATTTT | CASSRSGKQYF
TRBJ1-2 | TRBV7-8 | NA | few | TGTGCCAGCAGCTTAGCGAGGTCCTGGAGGGACTACACCTTC | CASSLARSWRDYTF
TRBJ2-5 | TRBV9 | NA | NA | TGTGCCAGCAGCGTAGAACTCGATGGGAGGACCCAGTACTTC | CASSVELDGRTQYF
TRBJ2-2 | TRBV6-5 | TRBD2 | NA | TGTGCCAGCACCCGGGGGGGCCTTAACACCGGGGAGCTGTTTTTT | CASTRGGLNTGELFF
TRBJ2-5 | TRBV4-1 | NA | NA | TGCGCCAGCAGCCAAGATCCGGGGGAAGAGACCCAGTACTTC | CASSQDPGEETQYF
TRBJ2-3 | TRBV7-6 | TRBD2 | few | TGTGCCAGCAGCGGAGCGGGGATTCGCACAGATACGCAGTATTTT | CASSGAGIRTDTQYF
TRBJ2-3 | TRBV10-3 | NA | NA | TGTGCCATCAGTGAGTCGGCACTAGCTGGTTCGTGGACAGATACGCAGTATTTT | CAISESALAGSWTDTQYF
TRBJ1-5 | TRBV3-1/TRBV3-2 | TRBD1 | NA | TGTGCCAGCAGCCAAGAGCCCGGACAGGGGGCGAGGAATCAGCCCCAGCATTTT | CASSQEPGQGARNQPQHF
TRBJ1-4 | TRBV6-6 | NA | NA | TGTGCCAGCAGGTATACGGGAACTAATGAAAAACTGTTTTTT | CASRYTGTNEKLFF
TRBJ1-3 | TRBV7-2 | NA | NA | TGTGCCAGCAGCTTGGGACGGGGGATGGGTGGAAACACCATATATTTT | CASSLGRGMGGNTIYF
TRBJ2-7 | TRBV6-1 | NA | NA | TGTGCCAGCAGTGAACGGTTACCCGACGAGCAGTACTTC | CASSERLPDEQYF
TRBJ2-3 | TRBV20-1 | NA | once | TGCAGTGCTAGTCTGCAGGGATTCACAGATACGCAGTATTTT | CSASLQGFTDTQYF
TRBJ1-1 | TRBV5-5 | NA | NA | TGTGCCAGCAGTACGAGAGGGCAGGAAGCTTTCTTT | CASSTRGQEAFF
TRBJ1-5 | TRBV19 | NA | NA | TGTGCCAGTAGTATAGGGGGACACGAGGATCAGCCCCAGCATTTT | CASSIGGHEDQPQHF
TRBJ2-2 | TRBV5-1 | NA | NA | TGCGCCAGCAGACCGGGACTTTCGAACACCGGGGAGCTGTTTTTT | CASRPGLSNTGELFF
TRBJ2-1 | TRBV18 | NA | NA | TGTGCCAGCTCACCATCGAATGAGCAGTTCTTC | CASSPSNEQFF
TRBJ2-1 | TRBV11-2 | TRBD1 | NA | TGTGCCAGCAGCTTGAGAGTGACAGGGTTCGAGGATGAGCAGTTCTTC | CASSLRVTGFEDEQFF
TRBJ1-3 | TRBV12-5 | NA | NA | TGTGCTAGTGGTCGGGGGACGGCCTTCTCTGGAAACACCATATATTTT | CASGRGTAFSGNTIYF
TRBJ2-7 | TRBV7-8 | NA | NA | TGTGCCAGCAGCCCCCGAGGCAATTCCTACGAGCAGTACTTC | CASSPRGNSYEQYF
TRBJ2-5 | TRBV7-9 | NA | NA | TGTGCCAGCAGCCCACCCGAATCCGGGGGAGTTGGGGAGACCCAGTACTTC | CASSPPESGGVGETQYF
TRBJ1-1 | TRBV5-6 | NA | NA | TGTGCCAGCAGCTTTTTTACAGGAACTGAAGCTTTCTTT | CASSFFTGTEAFF
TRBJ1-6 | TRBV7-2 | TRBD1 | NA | TGTGCCAGCAGCTCGCCCCCGGACAGGGGAGGTTCACCCCTCCACTTT | CASSSPPDRGGSPLHF
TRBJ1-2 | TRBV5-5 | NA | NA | TGTGCCAGCAGCCCCAGGGAAGAGTATGGCTACACCTTC | CASSPREEYGYTF
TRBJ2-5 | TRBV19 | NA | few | TGTGCCAGTAGTATTAATAGCCAAGAGACCCAGTACTTC | CASSINSQETQYF
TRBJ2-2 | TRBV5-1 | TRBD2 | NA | TGCGCCAGCAGCCCGGGACTAGCGGGGGAGAGCACCGGGGAGCTGTTTTTT | CASSPGLAGESTGELFF
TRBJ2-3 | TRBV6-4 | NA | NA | TGTGCCAGCAGTGACTCGGGGCAGGGGGGCGGTGATACGCAGTATTTT | CASSDSGQGGGDTQYF